Following are 3 T cell receptor delta chains from one sample sequenced in a study of gammadelta T cells in human blood. TCRdb re-called the RT-PCR reads via CATT. The sample comprises some 1,200 delta-chain clones, about half of which are singletons, and roughly 20% rests with the top ten. Sequencing used Vgamma9Vdelta2 gamma-delta T cells from adult blood. These receptor sequences come from a human donor.

Points on this clone: Being one base from a much bigger clone, this may be a read error. The rearrangement uses TRDV2 and TRDJ1; 8 bases agree with TRDD3. Germline V gene sequence: CDR1 GEAIGNYY, CDR2 EKD. The CDR3 is made up of 19 amino acids. With 5 bases clipped from V and 4 bases from J, the junction kept 23 bases outside the gene matches. This CDR3 is CACGTVRTGGIRVIDKLIF. The CDR3 coding sequence is TGTGCCTGTGGCACAGTCCGTACTGGCGGGATACGCGTAATCGATAAACTCATCTTT.

This clone qualifies as medium-sized. The chain combines TRDV2 with TRDJ3; 13 nucleotides match TRDD3. V dropped 0 bases and J dropped 0; count of bases not matched to a gene: 10. Germline V gives CDR1 GEAIGNYY, CDR2 EKD. The CDR3 length is 22 residues. CDR3 sequence: CACDTGGLGDTRHSWDTRQMFF. DNA of the CDR3: TGTGCCTGTGACACCGGGGGACTGGGGGATACGCGACACTCCTGGGACACCCGACAGATGTTTTTC.

About this clone: This DNA's translation and the protein TCRdb lists, from a much larger clone, do not match at residue 10, likely due to a read error; the protein shown is translated from the DNA. The chain combines TRDV2 with TRDJ1; weak D call: TRDD3 (6 bases). CDR3 length: 15 amino acids. Germline-derived CDR1 and CDR2 are GEAIGNYY and EKD. V shed 3 bases and J shed 4 bases, with 17 bases lying between them. CDR3 sequence (DNA): TGTGCCTGTGACCTCTGGGGATTGCTGAACGATAAACTCATCTTT. Protein: CACDLWGLLNDKLIF.